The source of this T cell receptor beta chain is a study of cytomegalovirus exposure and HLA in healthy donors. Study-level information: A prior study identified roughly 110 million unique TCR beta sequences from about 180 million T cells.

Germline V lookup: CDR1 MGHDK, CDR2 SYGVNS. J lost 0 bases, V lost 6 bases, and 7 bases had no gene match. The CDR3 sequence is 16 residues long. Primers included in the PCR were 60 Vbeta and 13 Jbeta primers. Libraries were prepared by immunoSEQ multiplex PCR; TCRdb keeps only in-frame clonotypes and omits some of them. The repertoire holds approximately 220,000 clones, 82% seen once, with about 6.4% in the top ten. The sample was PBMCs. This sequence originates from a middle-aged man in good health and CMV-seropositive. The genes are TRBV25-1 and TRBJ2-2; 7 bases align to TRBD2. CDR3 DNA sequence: TGTGCCAGCAGCCCCCCCGGGAGGTCGAACACCGGGGAGCTGTTTTTT. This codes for CASSPPGRSNTGELFF.